This T cell receptor beta chain was obtained from a study of cytomegalovirus exposure and HLA in healthy donors. Researchers ran the PCR with 60 Vbeta and 13 Jbeta primers. TCRdb keeps only in-frame clones here, not all; method: immunoSEQ multiplex PCR. The data show about 130,000 clones, with 65% to 80% seen just once and 6.5% to 7% held by the top ten. Trimming cost V 4 bases and J 0 bases; bases outside gene matches: 7. The CDR3 has 17 amino acids. Germline V gives CDR1 MDHEN, CDR2 SYDVKM. The sample was PBMCs. The J gene is TRBJ1-4, the V gene TRBV28; the match to TRBD1 covers 8 bases. The receptor was derived from a man aged 35 to 55 in good health and CMV-seropositive. The CDR3 loop is CASSSGQDTTTNEKLFF. Here the CDR3 DNA reads TGTGCCAGCAGTTCGGGACAGGACACCACAACTAATGAAAAACTGTTTTTT.